This T cell receptor (beta chain) was profiled in a study of blood T cell repertoires in COVID-19. Authors' analysis steps: How many nucleated cells were present was estimated from reference gene primer amplification. Here immunoSEQ multiplex PCR was the method, and the copy in TCRdb shows in-frame clones only, minus some. D and trimming come from the DNA, and the V and J calls and clone size come from that table. Among 200,000 to 250,000 clones listed, about four fifths were seen once. Specimen: peripheral blood. This sequence was found in a woman aged 18-29 years with acute or convalescent COVID-19.

The CDR3 nucleotides read TGTGCCAGTAGGATGACTGGCGGTGCAGATACGCAGTATTTT. This encodes CASRMTGGADTQYF. This chain uses TRBV19 with TRBJ2-3; the D is unclear. The ends were cut back, 6 bases at V and 4 bases at J, with 14 bases in the middle. The CDR3 is 14 amino acids. In germline, CDR1 is LNHDA, CDR2 SQIVND (reference sequence).